This T cell receptor beta chain was recovered during a study of T cell repertoires in cytomegalovirus infection. Study details: The authors used CMV epitopes that were HLA-C-restricted (recently identified) and HLA-B-restricted (well studied). Public signatures in TCR beta pointed to CMV infection and matching HLA type. Whole-study findings and limits: The ex vivo response was dominated by HLA-C-restricted CMV-specific TCR beta clonotypes. Carriage of CMV together with the relevant HLA was identifiable through cumulative public TCR beta family frequency.

Trimming took 1 base from V and 4 from J, leaving 9 bases between them. This CDR3 is built from 14 residues. The germline CDR1 and CDR2 sequences are MNHNY and SVGAGI (reference sequence). This clonotype showed up just a few times. Antigen: not known. MiXCR, applied by TCRdb to the reads, yields one record per CDR3 protein. The sample lists around 800,000 distinct CDR3 sequences; 30% to 35% were seen once. V gene TRBV6-6 combines with J gene TRBJ2-3, with D unclear. The clonotype comes from a human donor in good health (CMV status not recorded). Some clones in this sample may be carry-over from other donors' samples. The sample consisted of cultured CD8+ T cells from PBMCs, taken from culture after CMV antigen stimulation. The CDR3 DNA sequence: TGTGCCAGCAGTTACTTAATCAGCGCAGATACGCAGTATTTT. Protein sequence: CASSYLISADTQYF.